This T cell receptor (beta chain) was recovered during a study of T cell responses to AZD1222 COVID-19 vaccine. Sequenced by immunoSEQ multiplex PCR; TCRdb stores in-frame clones only, minus some. Seen here are tens of thousands of clones, roughly 90% observed once, and the top ten hold about 24%. With 6 bases removed from V and 3 bases from J, the gap between germline ends came to 6 bases. The CDR3 consists of 11 residues. Germline V gene data show CDR1 as MNHEY and CDR2 as SVGEGT. The rearrangement uses TRBV6-2 or TRBV6-3 and TRBJ2-7, with D unresolved. This clonotype was obtained from an adult in good health. The input for sequencing was peripheral blood, taken on day 0 of AZD1222 vaccination. The CDR3 DNA sequence: TGTGCCAGCAGCTCTTTCTACGAGCAGTACTTC. Amino acids: CASSSFYEQYF.